The rows below give T cell receptor beta chains drawn from one sample of a study of blood T cell repertoires in COVID-19. TCRdb keeps only in-frame clones here, not all; method: immunoSEQ multiplex PCR. This table has roughly 250,000 clones, about 90% appearing once. The sample taken for sequencing was peripheral blood. The receptors derive from a man aged 60 to 75 who had recovered from COVID-19. Each CDR3 is given with its conserved first and last residue. D genes are given only for firm matches. Size is omitted from some rows. Given values are once, few, many or a class for expanded clones.

j_call | d_call | clone_size | v_call | cdr3_nt | cdr3_aa
TRBJ2-7 | - | - | TRBV20-1 | TGCAGTGCTAGTGGACAGCCAAATTCTTTCTCCTACGAGCAGTACTTC | CSASGQPNSFSYEQYF
TRBJ2-2 | - | - | TRBV3-1/TRBV3-2 | TGTGCCAGCAGCCCCCTAACGGGGGAGCTGTTTTTT | CASSPLTGELFF
TRBJ2-7 | TRBD1 | - | TRBV5-1 | TGCGCCAGCAGACCCACAGACAGGGACGAGCAGTACTTC | CASRPTDRDEQYF
TRBJ1-1 | - | few | TRBV19 | TGTGCCACCCAGGGAGGTAATGAAGCTTTCTTT | CATQGGNEAFF
TRBJ2-1 | TRBD2 | - | TRBV30 | TGTGCCTGGAGTCTTGGAGGGACTAGCACCAATGAGCAGTTCTTC | CAWSLGGTSTNEQFF
TRBJ2-5 | TRBD2 | once | TRBV11-3 | TGTGCCAGCAGCTTCGGACTAGCGGGGGGGCTGCTCCAAGAGACCCAGTACTTC | CASSFGLAGGLLQETQYF
TRBJ2-1 | TRBD2 | - | TRBV28 | TGTGCCAGCAGGGGACTAGCGGGGGTCTCCTACAATGAGCAGTTCTTC | CASRGLAGVSYNEQFF
TRBJ1-3 | - | few | TRBV23-1 | TGCGCCAGCAGTCAACGCATGAACCCCAGCCACACCAGGGTGCCATCATCCCGTTGGCACACCATATATTTT | CASSQRMNPSHTRVPSSRWHTIYF
TRBJ2-7 | - | - | TRBV29-1 | TGCAGCGTTGCGAGTCACGAGCAGTACTTC | CSVASHEQYF
TRBJ1-3 | TRBD1 | - | TRBV12-5 | TGTGCTAGTGGTTTGCTCCTAGGACAGGGCTCTGGAAACACCATATATTTT | CASGLLLGQGSGNTIYF